The TCR beta chain described here comes from a study of blood T cell repertoires in COVID-19 (TCRdb year 2020). Regarding the research as a whole: The collaborator samples originated in the United States, Italy and Spain and spanned the acute and convalescent phases of COVID-19. The material from the prospective study consisted of cDNA or gDNA derived from T cells, B-cell-depleted T cells, or PBMCs. Deeply sampled blood TCRbeta repertoires from subjects exposed to, actively infected with, or recovered from COVID-19 were included in the dataset. A freely available public database, intended as a resource for researchers studying the immune response to SARS-CoV-2, is where the repertoires were released. The samples were drawn from two sources: the first 160 participants of the ongoing ImmuneRACE study, and 1,200 or so subjects contributed by 6 global collaborators. Nearly every sample came with metadata listing a de-identified subject ID, COVID-19 status, age in years and sex. HLA class I and class II types, where available, came from metadata supplied by the sample provider rather than from assay-based typing.

In Seattle, one collaborating source enrolled patients while the infection was active and tracked those patients longitudinally over the course of disease. The collaborating institutions used their own protocols to collect whole blood in K2EDTA tubes. For TCRbeta analysis, collaborators shipped samples in one of three forms: frozen whole blood, isolated PBMCs, or DNA extracted from either of those sample types. A word on this clone: Its cognate antigen has yet to be identified. Per-base qualities were not stored, and no clone one base away is much larger.

TCRbeta CDR3 regions were amplified from genomic DNA by means of the immunoSEQ Assay, a bias-controlled multiplex PCR. As for the original processing: The number of nucleated cells in each sample was estimated by amplification of reference gene primers within the assay. To quantify the absolute abundance of each unique TCRbeta CDR3 rearrangement, sequence reads were collapsed and filtered. For each sample, productive Simpson clonality was calculated as the square root of Simpson's diversity index over productive rearrangements. Sourced from immuneACCESS, this table was stored by TCRdb with only in-frame sequences that have V and J called. A share of the clones is absent; for the studies checked, an unresolved V gene accounts for under half, and the remainder has no known explanation. D and trimming were read from the DNA, whereas the V and J calls and clone size are those reported in that table. In this sample the table shows over 250,000 clones, 90% to 95% of which occur a single time. Of the sample, around 2% falls within the top ten clones.

Points the paper makes about the study in general: How much clinical and demographic metadata was included differed by source and by participant, and the metadata was provided uncurated.

The CDR3, cysteine through phenylalanine, is 17 amino acids long. Only the CDR3 portion is preserved as DNA: 51 bases, with reading frame beginning at the first base. CDR1 and CDR2, per the germline V gene (reference sequence), are LNHDA and SQIVND. V is clipped by 0 bases and J by 0 bases, and the sequence between their germline boundaries is 9 bases long. Sequences were obtained from peripheral blood. The rearranged chain carries TRBV19 and TRBJ2-6; confidence is insufficient to name the D gene. This receptor was obtained from a woman in her 30s with COVID-19, enrolled during active disease. Read as DNA, the sequence is TGTGCCAGTAGTATAGATGGAGTAATCTCTGGGGCCAACGTCCTGACTTTC. It is translated as CASSIDGVISGANVLTF.